The rows below give T cell receptor beta chains drawn from one sample of a study of blood T cells in healthy people across ages. A single record per CDR3 protein comes from TCRdb applying MiXCR to the 5' RACE reads. The sample has 700,000 to 800,000 distinct CDR3 sequences; 35% to 45% are singletons. Sequenced: blood. The receptors come from a woman aged 60-70 years in good health. CDR3s include the opening cysteine and the closing phenylalanine or tryptophan. Fields, in order: D gene, V gene, clone size, J gene, CDR3 DNA, CDR3 protein. A D gene is named only where the DNA matches it firmly. Rows may omit the clone size; those that give it use once, few, many or a size class.

d_call: TRBD2; v_call: TRBV5-5; clone_size: .; j_call: TRBJ2-1; cdr3_nt: TGTGCCAGCAGCTTGGGGGGAGGGGCAGAAGGGTACAATGAGCAGTTCTTC; cdr3_aa: CASSLGGGAEGYNEQFF
d_call: .; v_call: TRBV11-2; clone_size: .; j_call: TRBJ2-1; cdr3_nt: TGTGCCAGCAGCTTAGAACAGGACTCTCTCTACAATGAGCAGTTCTTC; cdr3_aa: CASSLEQDSLYNEQFF
d_call: .; v_call: TRBV7-7; clone_size: .; j_call: TRBJ2-3; cdr3_nt: TGTGCCAGCAGCATCTCCGGCCTCAGCACAGATACGCAGTATTTT; cdr3_aa: CASSISGLSTDTQYF
d_call: .; v_call: TRBV7-2; clone_size: .; j_call: TRBJ2-3; cdr3_nt: TGTGCCAGCAGCCACGCAGGGGTGAGGGCTCTAGATACGCAGTATTTT; cdr3_aa: CASSHAGVRALDTQYF
d_call: TRBD2; v_call: TRBV7-3; clone_size: .; j_call: TRBJ2-5; cdr3_nt: TGTGCCAGCAGCTTATTTATGGCGGGAGGGGGCAATGAGCAGTACTTC; cdr3_aa: CASSLFMAGGGNEQYF
d_call: .; v_call: TRBV25-1; clone_size: .; j_call: TRBJ2-5; cdr3_nt: TGTGCCAGCAGTGAAGGGTACAACGAAGAGACCCAGTACTTC; cdr3_aa: CASSEGYNEETQYF
d_call: .; v_call: TRBV21-1; clone_size: .; j_call: TRBJ2-3; cdr3_nt: TGTGCCAGCATCTTAATACTAGCGAGAAGAAACACAGATACGCAGTATTTT; cdr3_aa: CASILILARRNTDTQYF
d_call: .; v_call: TRBV2; clone_size: .; j_call: TRBJ2-2; cdr3_nt: TGTGCCAGCAGTGAAGCTGTAATTGGTCTCGTGCCCGGGGAGCTGTTTTTT; cdr3_aa: CASSEAVIGLVPGELFF
d_call: .; v_call: TRBV19; clone_size: .; j_call: TRBJ1-2; cdr3_nt: TGTGCCAGTAGTATCCAATATGGCTACACCTTC; cdr3_aa: CASSIQYGYTF
d_call: .; v_call: TRBV7-9; clone_size: few; j_call: TRBJ2-5; cdr3_nt: TGTGCCAGCAGCCTTTACAGTGAAGAGACCCAGTACTTC; cdr3_aa: CASSLYSEETQYF
d_call: TRBD2; v_call: TRBV7-6; clone_size: .; j_call: TRBJ2-7; cdr3_nt: TGTGCCAGCAGCTTATTGGCGGGGGGGCCGGACGAGCAGTACTTC; cdr3_aa: CASSLLAGGPDEQYF
d_call: TRBD2; v_call: TRBV24-1; clone_size: .; j_call: TRBJ2-1; cdr3_nt: TGTGCCACCAGTGCCGTAGCGGGAGGCCCTTACAATGAGCAGTTCTTC; cdr3_aa: CATSAVAGGPYNEQFF
d_call: .; v_call: TRBV20-1; clone_size: few; j_call: TRBJ1-5; cdr3_nt: TGCAGTGCCACCCGGGGTCATAGCAATCAGCCCCAGCATTTT; cdr3_aa: CSATRGHSNQPQHF
d_call: .; v_call: TRBV3-1; clone_size: .; j_call: TRBJ1-1; cdr3_nt: TGTGCCAGCAGCGACGGTGATTTGAACACTGAAGCTTTCTTT; cdr3_aa: CASSDGDLNTEAFF
d_call: .; v_call: TRBV10-1; clone_size: .; j_call: TRBJ2-3; cdr3_nt: TGCGCCAGCAGTGTGGGACACGGCAGAAATACGCAGTATTTT; cdr3_aa: CASSVGHGRNTQYF
d_call: .; v_call: TRBV7-3; clone_size: few; j_call: TRBJ2-6; cdr3_nt: TGTGCCAGCGCGGGAGACAGGGCTGGGGCCAACGTCCTGACTTTC; cdr3_aa: CASAGDRAGANVLTF
d_call: .; v_call: TRBV12-3/TRBV12-4; clone_size: few; j_call: TRBJ1-1; cdr3_nt: TGTGCCAGCAGTTTGACGACTGCTGAAGCTTTCTTT; cdr3_aa: CASSLTTAEAFF
d_call: .; v_call: TRBV9; clone_size: many; j_call: TRBJ2-3; cdr3_nt: TGTGCCAGCAGCGTAGCTGGGGTAAACACAGATACGCAGTATTTT; cdr3_aa: CASSVAGVNTDTQYF
d_call: .; v_call: TRBV20-1; clone_size: .; j_call: TRBJ1-2; cdr3_nt: TGCAGTGCGCTGCAGGGGAACGAGAATGGCTACACCTTC; cdr3_aa: CSALQGNENGYTF
d_call: TRBD2; v_call: TRBV7-3; clone_size: .; j_call: TRBJ2-1; cdr3_nt: TGTGCCAGCTCCCTTCCTCTAGCGGGAGTTAATGAGCAGTTCTTC; cdr3_aa: CASSLPLAGVNEQFF
d_call: .; v_call: TRBV6-1; clone_size: .; j_call: TRBJ1-2; cdr3_nt: TGTGCCAGCAGTGAGGGCCGCTATGGCTACACCTTC; cdr3_aa: CASSEGRYGYTF
d_call: .; v_call: TRBV6-1; clone_size: many; j_call: TRBJ2-1; cdr3_nt: TGTGCCAGCAGTAGGGGACGAGCCCGTCAGGATGAGCAGTTCTTC; cdr3_aa: CASSRGRARQDEQFF
d_call: TRBD2; v_call: TRBV7-3; clone_size: many; j_call: TRBJ2-1; cdr3_nt: TGTGCCAGCAGCTCTGGGACTAGCGGAGGGAATGAGCAGTTCTTC; cdr3_aa: CASSSGTSGGNEQFF
d_call: .; v_call: TRBV9; clone_size: .; j_call: TRBJ2-7; cdr3_nt: TGTGCCAGCAGCGTAGGTATCGGGACTGCGTACGAGCAGTACTTC; cdr3_aa: CASSVGIGTAYEQYF
d_call: TRBD2; v_call: TRBV10-3; clone_size: many; j_call: TRBJ2-5; cdr3_nt: TGTGCCATCACCGATGGACTAGAGGGGGAGACCCAGTACTTC; cdr3_aa: CAITDGLEGETQYF
d_call: .; v_call: TRBV12-3/TRBV12-4; clone_size: few; j_call: TRBJ2-1; cdr3_nt: TGTGCCAGCAGTTTCGGGGCCCCACCGTTCTTC; cdr3_aa: CASSFGAPPFF
d_call: .; v_call: TRBV12-3/TRBV12-4; clone_size: .; j_call: TRBJ2-5; cdr3_nt: TGTGCCACCACCGTTGGTCTAGTAATCAACAATGAGCAGTACTTC; cdr3_aa: CATTVGLVINNEQYF
d_call: TRBD2; v_call: TRBV7-2; clone_size: .; j_call: TRBJ2-1; cdr3_nt: TGTGCCAGCAGCTTGGGATCCACTAGCGGGAGAGGACAGTTCTTC; cdr3_aa: CASSLGSTSGRGQFF
d_call: .; v_call: TRBV7-2; clone_size: .; j_call: TRBJ2-5; cdr3_nt: TGTGCCAGCAGCAAGTTTGAGCAGTACTTC; cdr3_aa: CASSKFEQYF
d_call: .; v_call: TRBV20-1; clone_size: many; j_call: TRBJ2-7; cdr3_nt: TGCAGTGCTAGATCCCGGGACATCTCCTACGAGCAGTACTTC; cdr3_aa: CSARSRDISYEQYF
d_call: .; v_call: TRBV24-1; clone_size: few; j_call: TRBJ2-4; cdr3_nt: TGTGCCACCCACCATTTGGGGGCGGCCAAAAACATTCAGTACTTC; cdr3_aa: CATHHLGAAKNIQYF
d_call: .; v_call: TRBV7-9; clone_size: .; j_call: TRBJ1-4; cdr3_nt: TGTGTCAGCAGACGCCTCCAGGGCCCTAATGAAAAACTGTTTTTT; cdr3_aa: CVSRRLQGPNEKLFF
d_call: TRBD1; v_call: TRBV18; clone_size: once; j_call: TRBJ2-1; cdr3_nt: TGTGCCAGCTCCCCCGGGACAGGGAAGGAAAATGAGCAGTTCTTC; cdr3_aa: CASSPGTGKENEQFF
d_call: TRBD1; v_call: TRBV10-3; clone_size: .; j_call: TRBJ2-2; cdr3_nt: TGTGCCATCAGTGATCCCGGACAGGGGCGGACCGGGGAGCTGTTTTTT; cdr3_aa: CAISDPGQGRTGELFF
d_call: TRBD2; v_call: TRBV10-2; clone_size: .; j_call: TRBJ2-7; cdr3_nt: TGCGCCAGCTCCGGGACTAGCGGGACTCCGGGAGGCTACGAGCAGTACTTC; cdr3_aa: CASSGTSGTPGGYEQYF
d_call: .; v_call: TRBV7-8; clone_size: .; j_call: TRBJ2-3; cdr3_nt: TGTGCCAGCTCGGGGTCAGATACGCAGTATTTT; cdr3_aa: CASSGSDTQYF
d_call: TRBD1; v_call: TRBV6-5; clone_size: .; j_call: TRBJ2-7; cdr3_nt: TGTGCCAGCAGTAGGGACAGGTTTTCCTACGAGCAGTACTTC; cdr3_aa: CASSRDRFSYEQYF
d_call: TRBD2; v_call: TRBV9; clone_size: .; j_call: TRBJ2-3; cdr3_nt: TGTGCCAGCAGGGTAGGGCAGACTAGCGGCACAGATACGCAGTATTTT; cdr3_aa: CASRVGQTSGTDTQYF
d_call: TRBD1; v_call: TRBV4-2; clone_size: few; j_call: TRBJ1-2; cdr3_nt: TGTGCCAGCAGCCAATCCGGCGGACAGGGAGGCGGCTACACCTTC; cdr3_aa: CASSQSGGQGGGYTF
d_call: .; v_call: TRBV30; clone_size: .; j_call: TRBJ1-1; cdr3_nt: TGTGCCTGGGGGAGGGAGGTAGACACTGAAGCTTTCTTT; cdr3_aa: CAWGREVDTEAFF
d_call: .; v_call: TRBV7-3; clone_size: .; j_call: TRBJ2-1; cdr3_nt: TGTGCCAGCAGCTTGACTGATAGCTCCTACAATGAGCAGTTCTTC; cdr3_aa: CASSLTDSSYNEQFF
d_call: .; v_call: TRBV19; clone_size: few; j_call: TRBJ2-1; cdr3_nt: TGTGCCAGTACCCCGGTGGGACCACCCTCTAATGAGCAGTTCTTC; cdr3_aa: CASTPVGPPSNEQFF
d_call: .; v_call: TRBV3-1; clone_size: .; j_call: TRBJ2-1; cdr3_nt: TGTGCCAGCAGCCAAGACCCCCTGGGGGGTCCCGACAATGAGCAGTTCTTC; cdr3_aa: CASSQDPLGGPDNEQFF
d_call: .; v_call: TRBV6-2/TRBV6-3; clone_size: .; j_call: TRBJ1-5; cdr3_nt: TGTGCCAGCAGTTACCCTGGACAGTCGGTGCTGGGCAATCAGCCCCAGCATTTT; cdr3_aa: CASSYPGQSVLGNQPQHF
d_call: TRBD1; v_call: TRBV20-1; clone_size: .; j_call: TRBJ2-7; cdr3_nt: TGCAGTGCTAGAGATAATGATCATAATGACAGGGGGCTTGCGGAGCAGTACTTC; cdr3_aa: CSARDNDHNDRGLAEQYF
d_call: TRBD1; v_call: TRBV2; clone_size: .; j_call: TRBJ1-5; cdr3_nt: TGTGCCAGCAGTGAAACGGACAGGGGCAATCAGCCCCAGCATTTT; cdr3_aa: CASSETDRGNQPQHF
d_call: TRBD1; v_call: TRBV20-1; clone_size: .; j_call: TRBJ2-1; cdr3_nt: TGCAGTGCTAGAGATGAAAGAACAGGGGGTGAGCAGTTCTTC; cdr3_aa: CSARDERTGGEQFF
d_call: .; v_call: TRBV20-1; clone_size: few; j_call: TRBJ2-7; cdr3_nt: TGCAGTGCTAGAGCTCATCGTGCTGGCGGGCCCTACGAGCAGTACTTC; cdr3_aa: CSARAHRAGGPYEQYF